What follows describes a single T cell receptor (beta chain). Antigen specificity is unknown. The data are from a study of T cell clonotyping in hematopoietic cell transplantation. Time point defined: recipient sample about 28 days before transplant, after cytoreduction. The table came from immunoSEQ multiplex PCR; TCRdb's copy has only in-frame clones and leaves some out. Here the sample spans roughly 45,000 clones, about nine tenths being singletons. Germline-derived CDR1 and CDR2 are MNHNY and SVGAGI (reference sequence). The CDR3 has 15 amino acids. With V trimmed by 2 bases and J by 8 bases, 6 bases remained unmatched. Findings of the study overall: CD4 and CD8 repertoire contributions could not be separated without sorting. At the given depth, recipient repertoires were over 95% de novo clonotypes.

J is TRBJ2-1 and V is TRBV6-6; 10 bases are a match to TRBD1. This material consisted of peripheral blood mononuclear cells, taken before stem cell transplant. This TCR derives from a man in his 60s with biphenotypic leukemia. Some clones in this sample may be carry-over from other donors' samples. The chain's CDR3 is CASSYDGTGADEQFF. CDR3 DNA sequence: TGTGCCAGCAGTTACGATGGGACAGGGGCTGATGAGCAGTTCTTC.